This entry lists 32 T cell receptor beta chains sequenced from one sample in a study of post-analysis software for immune sequencing data (dated by TCRdb to 2015 to 2017). General study outcomes and caveats: Four to six TRBV segments, including TRBV5-6, TRBV5-1 and TRBV20-1, were significantly more frequent in patients than controls.

No antigen has been identified for these receptors. The receptor library was made with PCR. The sequencing machine was an Illumina HiSeq 2500. To reduce PCR and sequencing biases, unique molecular identifiers were built into the TCR beta cDNA libraries. TCRdb's own reprocessing of the public reads used fastp at Q25 and MiXCR and kept productive beta chains. Rows merge per CDR3 protein into single entries with the most common DNA and genes. For this sample there are approximately 360,000 distinct CDR3 sequences; approximately 38% appear just once. The ten largest clones take up 13% of the sample. Source material: blood. The receptors were gathered from a girl between 10 and 17 years old with multiple sclerosis.

The gene calls are TRBV6-6 and TRBJ1-1, with D possibly matching TRBD1 (5 bases). Germline loops: CDR1 MNHNY, CDR2 SVGAGI (reference sequence). The CDR3 has 14 amino acids. V lost 6 bases, J lost 4 bases, and 15 bases lay in between. The CDR3 DNA sequence: TGTGCCAGCAGGGCGGGGGGGATGAGCACTGAAGCTTTCTTT. Translation: CASRAGGMSTEAFF.

V is TRBV12-3 or TRBV12-4 and J is TRBJ2-7; 7 bases align to TRBD1. CDR3 length: 14 amino acids. V lost 8 bases and J lost 2; bases outside the gene matches: 9. The CDR3 is CASSRDRSPYEQYF. The CDR3 DNA is TGTGCCAGCTCCCGGGACAGATCCCCCTACGAGCAGTACTTC.

The chain employs TRBV28 and TRBJ2-7; D gene unclear. This CDR3 comprises 13 residues. From germline, CDR1 is MDHEN and CDR2 SYDVKM. The V and J ends lost 10 bases and 8 bases respectively, with 21 bases between them. The CDR3 reads CATQASSFMKQYF. In DNA, the CDR3 is TGTGCCACCCAGGCTAGTTCATTTATGAAGCAGTACTTC.

The sample holds one count of this clonotype. The chain links TRBV7-9 to TRBJ2-5; tentative D call: TRBD2 (5 bases). This CDR3 is 14 amino acids long. Trimming cost V 2 bases and J 1 base, with 8 bases left between them. Looked up from germline, CDR1 is SEHNR and CDR2 is FQNEAQ (reference sequence). CDR3 amino acids: CASSLSTSQETQYF. DNA for the CDR3: TGTGCCAGCAGCTTAAGTACTAGCCAAGAGACCCAGTACTTC.

The genes are TRBV20-1 and TRBJ2-5; TRBD1 matches 7 bases. This CDR3 has 12 residues. The V gene end was trimmed by 6 bases and the J gene end by 4 bases; junction bases not matched to a gene: 5. Germline lookup yields CDR1 DFQATT and CDR2 SNEGSKA (reference sequence). The CDR3 bases are TGCAGTGCAAAAGGGGGCGGAGAGACCCAGTACTTC. This gives the protein CSAKGGGETQYF.

By share, this clonotype ranks as medium-sized. One junction end does not reproduce the germline sequence, and a read error may be involved. The chain has TRBV13 and TRBJ2-1; TRBD2 agrees at 10 bases. The length of the CDR3 is 15 residues. Germline CDR1 and CDR2: PRHDT and FYEKMQ (reference sequence). CDR3 nucleotide sequence: TGCGCCAGCAGCTTAGCGGGGGGCACCTACAATGAGCAGTTCTTC. As protein: CASSLAGGTYNEQFF. The full variable domain, in which reference TRBV13 and TRBJ2-1 provide the parts outside the CDR3, is AAGVIQSPRHLIKEKRETATLKCYPIPRHDTVYWYQQGPGQDPQFLISFYEKMQSDKGSIPDRFSAQQFSDYHSELNMSSLELGDSALYFCASSLAGGTYNEQFFGPGTRLTVL.

V usage is TRBV4-1 and J usage is TRBJ2-7; 7 nucleotides agree with TRBD1. The CDR3 is 13 amino acids. Germline V CDR1 and CDR2: MGHRA, YSYEKL. J gave up 5 bases and V 1 base, and 2 bases lay outside the gene matches. CDR3 amino acids: CASSQGTGHEQYF. CDR3 in DNA: TGCGCCAGCAGCCAAGGGACAGGCCACGAGCAGTACTTC.

V usage is TRBV20-1 and J usage is TRBJ2-7, with 7 nucleotides matching TRBD1. Germline CDR1 is DFQATT and CDR2 is SNEGSKA (reference sequence). The CDR3 sequence is 15 residues long. The V gene end was trimmed by 1 base and the J gene end by 3 bases; junction bases not matched to a gene: 9. DNA for the CDR3: TGCAGTGCTAGAGTTAGACAGGGAATCGGCTACGAGCAGTACTTC. Its protein is CSARVRQGIGYEQYF.

Note on this clonotype: The junction departs from the called germline gene at one end, perhaps through a read error. V is TRBV7-6 and J is TRBJ2-3; 10 positions agree with TRBD2. The CDR3 has 14 residues. Germline lookup yields CDR1 SGHVS and CDR2 FNYEAQ. The CDR3 coding sequence is TGTGCCAGCAGCATAGCGGGGGGTGCAGATACGCAGTATTTT. Translating it yields CASSIAGGADTQYF.

This clonotype appeared a few times. This rearrangement joins TRBV20-1 to TRBJ2-7; unclear D gene. Germline CDR1 DFQATT, CDR2 SNEGSKA (reference sequence). The germline V and J ends were trimmed by 5 bases and 0 bases, with 11 bases remaining between them. This CDR3 spans 13 amino acids. The chain's CDR3 is CSARYGLSYEQYF. The DNA of the CDR3 is TGCAGTGCTCGTTATGGCCTCTCCTACGAGCAGTACTTC.

V usage is TRBV20-1 and J usage is TRBJ2-6; 8 bases line up with TRBD2. The CDR3 length is 15 residues. J was trimmed by 0 bases and V by 5 bases; bases with no gene match: 3. Germline CDR1 and CDR2: DFQATT and SNEGSKA (reference sequence). The CDR3, as DNA: TGCAGTGCTCCGGGGGGGTCCTCTGGGGCCAACGTCCTGACTTTC. Protein product: CSAPGGSSGANVLTF.

A note on this clonotype: Germline is not matched at one junction end, which may reflect a read error. V is TRBV6-5 and J is TRBJ2-3; D perhaps matches TRBD2 (6 bases). Germline V gene sequence: CDR1 MNHEY, CDR2 SVGAGI. This CDR3 contains 14 residues. The CDR3: CASSSRRGTDAQYF. The DNA of the CDR3 is TGTGCCAGCAGTTCGAGGAGGGGCACAGATGCGCAGTATTTT.

V is TRBV2 and J is TRBJ2-2, with 11 bases lining up with TRBD1. CDR1 SNHLY and CDR2 FYNNEI come from the germline V gene. The J segment lost 4 bases and the V segment lost 4 bases, leaving 8 bases of the junction unmatched. This CDR3 has 17 residues. This chain's CDR3 is CASSARGTGGPTGELFF. Here the CDR3 DNA reads TGTGCCAGCAGTGCTCGTGGGACAGGGGGTCCCACCGGGGAGCTGTTTTTT.

The rearrangement links TRBV6-6 to TRBJ2-7, with D possibly called TRBD1 or TRBD2 (6 bases each). This CDR3 has 15 residues. The germline V and J ends were trimmed by 2 bases and 7 bases, with 18 bases remaining between them. Germline CDR1 MNHNY, CDR2 SVGAGI (reference sequence). CDR3 region: CASSYGGRGVREQYF. The CDR3 DNA is TGTGCCAGCAGTTACGGGGGGCGAGGGGTGAGGGAGCAGTACTTC.

This clonotype has a handful of counts. The chain has TRBV7-9 and TRBJ2-1; 11 nucleotides line up with TRBD2. After removal of 6 bases from V and 5 bases from J, the junction contained 3 bases not matched to a gene. This CDR3 contains 14 residues. In germline, CDR1 is SEHNR, CDR2 FQNEAQ (reference sequence). This CDR3 is CASRGLAENNEQFF. CDR3 sequence (DNA): TGTGCCAGCAGGGGACTAGCGGAAAACAATGAGCAGTTCTTC.

With regard to this clonotype: Germline is not matched at one junction end, which may reflect a read error. The chain combines TRBV15 with TRBJ2-7, with 9 bases aligning to TRBD1. This CDR3 contains 16 residues. Germline values: CDR1 LNHNV, CDR2 YYDKDF (reference sequence). CDR3 bases: TGTGCCACCAGCCTTTTTAAGGGACAGGGAGTCCACGAGCGGTACTTC. It translates to CATSLFKGQGVHERYF.

CDR3 residues: CASSLAAGLYNSPLHF. CDR3 in DNA: TGTGCCAGCAGCTTAGCGGCAGGGCTTTATAATTCACCCCTCCACTTT. V and J are TRBV7-2 and TRBJ1-6; tentative D call: TRBD1 (5 bases). This CDR3 comprises 16 residues. Trimming took off 0 bases at V and 4 bases at J, with 10 bases between the two ends. Germline V gene sequence: CDR1 SGHTA, CDR2 FQGNSA.

The chain couples TRBV3-1 to TRBJ2-7; 15 nucleotides agree with TRBD2. The CDR3 has 18 amino acids. Germline-derived CDR1 and CDR2 are LGHDT and YNNKEL (reference sequence). The V and J ends lost 4 bases and 4 bases, in that order; junction bases with no gene match: 11. DNA of the CDR3: TGTGCCAGCAGCCCCCGGACTAGCGGGGGGGTTATTGGGTACGAGCAGTACTTC. It is translated as CASSPRTSGGVIGYEQYF.

V gene TRBV9 combines with J gene TRBJ2-1, with D perhaps matching TRBD1 or TRBD2 (5 bases each). The V and J ends lost 4 bases and 0 bases respectively, with 14 bases between them. The CDR3 loop spans 16 amino acids. Germline V gene lookup returns CDR1 SGDLS and CDR2 YYNGEE. CDR3 sequence reads: CASSPGPPSSYNEQFF. CDR3 nucleotides: TGTGCCAGCAGCCCGGGACCCCCGAGCTCCTACAATGAGCAGTTCTTC.

This clonotype was counted only a few times. The chain joins TRBV12-3 or TRBV12-4 to TRBJ1-2; possibly TRBD1 for D (5 bases). The ends were cut back, 5 bases at V and 4 bases at J, with 17 bases in the middle. The CDR3 is 15 amino acids. CDR3 loop: CASSIDQGFPYGYTF. CDR3 DNA sequence: TGTGCCAGCAGTATCGACCAGGGTTTTCCCTATGGCTACACCTTC.

This clonotype was picked up a small number of times. The rearrangement joins TRBV7-9 to TRBJ1-4; 7 bases agree with TRBD1. The CDR3 consists of 15 residues. The V and J ends lost 5 bases and 7 bases, in that order; junction bases with no gene match: 10. The germline CDR1 and CDR2 sequences are SEHNR and FQNEAQ (reference sequence). DNA of the CDR3: TGTGCCAGCAGCCCCGGGAGGGGGCAGGGTGAAAAACTGTTTTTT. It is translated as CASSPGRGQGEKLFF.

CDR3 amino acids: CASKLEETQYF. In DNA form, the CDR3 reads TGCGCCAGTAAGCTTGAGGAGACCCAGTACTTC. V usage is TRBV5-1 and J usage is TRBJ2-5; D is unresolved. Looked up from germline, CDR1 is SGHRS and CDR2 is YFSETQ. Between the trimmed V and J ends, which lost 8 bases and 5 bases, there was a span of 10 bases. The CDR3 contains 11 residues.

The chain is built from TRBV12-3 or TRBV12-4 and TRBJ1-6; D gene unclear. The CDR3 has 13 residues. The V end lost 3 bases, the J end lost 5 bases, and 5 bases lay between the germline ends. This CDR3 is CASSLSNNSPLHF. CDR3 nucleotides: TGTGCCAGCAGTTTGTCCAATAATTCACCCCTCCACTTT.

This clonotype was found a few times. The chain recombines TRBV5-1 with TRBJ1-6; unclear D gene. Germline V CDR1 and CDR2: SGHRS, YFSETQ. The V end was cut by 4 bases, the J end by 6 bases, with 14 bases between. The CDR3 totals 15 residues. This CDR3 is CASSPESRLNSPLHF. As DNA, the CDR3 is TGCGCCAGCAGCCCCGAGAGCCGTCTTAATTCACCCCTCCACTTT. Full variable domain (outside the CDR3, taken from reference TRBV5-1 and TRBJ1-6): KAGVTQTPRYLIKTRGQQVTLSCSPISGHRSVSWYQQTPGQGLQFLFEYFSETQRNKGNFPGRFSGRQFSNSRSEMNVSTLELGDSALYLCASSPESRLNSPLHFGNGTRLTVT.

This clonotype has only a few counts. This chain joins TRBV7-9 and TRBJ2-2; D may be TRBD1 (7 bases). Germline V lookup: CDR1 SEHNR, CDR2 FQNEAQ (reference sequence). V lost 4 bases and J 5 bases, leaving 17 bases between the germline ends. CDR3 length: 16 amino acids. The chain's CDR3 is CASSYLGSGGTGELFF. The CDR3 bases are TGTGCCAGCAGCTATCTGGGCTCAGGGGGGACCGGGGAGCTGTTTTTT.

The V call is TRBV20-1, the J call TRBJ2-2; 11 bases match TRBD1. This CDR3 is 15 amino acids long. V lost 5 bases and J lost 3; bases outside the gene matches: 5. From germline, CDR1 is DFQATT and CDR2 SNEGSKA (reference sequence). CDR3 bases: TGCAGTGCTCCCGGACAGGGGGCGGACACCGGGGAGCTGTTTTTT. Amino acid sequence: CSAPGQGADTGELFF.

The rearrangement links TRBV6-5 to TRBJ2-3; tentative D call: TRBD1 (7 bases). The ends were cut back, 1 base at V and 5 bases at J, with 13 bases in the middle. Germline CDR1 and CDR2: MNHEY and SVGAGI. The CDR3 has 15 amino acids. CDR3 DNA: TGTGCCAGCAGTTACTTGATGCAGGGGGGAGATACGCAGTATTTT. Translating it yields CASSYLMQGGDTQYF.

This clonotype was detected only a few times. This chain uses TRBV15 with TRBJ2-3, with 12 bases aligning to TRBD2. J gave up 1 base and V 4 bases, and 3 bases lay outside the gene matches. This CDR3 comprises 16 residues. The germline V gene encodes CDR1 LNHNV and CDR2 YYDKDF (reference sequence). CDR3 coding DNA: TGTGCCACCAGCACCCGGACTAGCGGGGGCACAGATACGCAGTATTTT. Amino acids: CATSTRTSGGTDTQYF.

This clonotype was recorded a few times. J is TRBJ2-1 and V is TRBV5-1; the match to TRBD2 covers 9 bases. The CDR3 is 16 residues long. Germline trimming cut 4 bases from V and 0 bases from J; bases unmatched to any gene: 5. The germline V gene has CDR1 SGHRS and CDR2 YFSETQ. The CDR3 nucleotides are TGCGCCAGCAGCCTAGCGGGGCCGACCTCCTACAATGAGCAGTTCTTC. Translated, it gives CASSLAGPTSYNEQFF.

V and J are TRBV5-1 and TRBJ2-1; 8 bases match TRBD2. CDR1 is SGHRS and CDR2 is YFSETQ in the germline V gene. This CDR3 contains 15 residues. Germline trimming cut 0 bases from V and 7 bases from J; bases unmatched to any gene: 6. In nucleotides, the CDR3 is TGCGCCAGCAGCTTGGTGATAGCGGGGAGGAATGAGCAGTTCTTC. This translates into CASSLVIAGRNEQFF.

The V gene is TRBV12-3 or TRBV12-4, the J gene TRBJ2-7; the D is unclear. The CDR3 totals 15 residues. Trimming shortened V by 5 bases and J by 0 bases, and 14 bases separated the two germline ends. CDR3 sequence (DNA): TGTGCCAGCAGTGACCCCCAAGGCAGCTCCTACGAGCAGTACTTC. It codes for CASSDPQGSSYEQYF.

This clonotype showed up just a few times. The chain employs TRBV27 and TRBJ2-7; 7 bases map to TRBD1. Germline CDR1 reads MNHEY; CDR2 reads SMNVEV (reference sequence). CDR3 length equals 14 residues. The V gene end was trimmed by 3 bases and the J gene end by 4 bases; junction bases not matched to a gene: 6. The CDR3: CASSFTTGKYEQYF. The CDR3 region has the DNA TGTGCCAGCAGTTTCACGACAGGGAAGTACGAGCAGTACTTC.